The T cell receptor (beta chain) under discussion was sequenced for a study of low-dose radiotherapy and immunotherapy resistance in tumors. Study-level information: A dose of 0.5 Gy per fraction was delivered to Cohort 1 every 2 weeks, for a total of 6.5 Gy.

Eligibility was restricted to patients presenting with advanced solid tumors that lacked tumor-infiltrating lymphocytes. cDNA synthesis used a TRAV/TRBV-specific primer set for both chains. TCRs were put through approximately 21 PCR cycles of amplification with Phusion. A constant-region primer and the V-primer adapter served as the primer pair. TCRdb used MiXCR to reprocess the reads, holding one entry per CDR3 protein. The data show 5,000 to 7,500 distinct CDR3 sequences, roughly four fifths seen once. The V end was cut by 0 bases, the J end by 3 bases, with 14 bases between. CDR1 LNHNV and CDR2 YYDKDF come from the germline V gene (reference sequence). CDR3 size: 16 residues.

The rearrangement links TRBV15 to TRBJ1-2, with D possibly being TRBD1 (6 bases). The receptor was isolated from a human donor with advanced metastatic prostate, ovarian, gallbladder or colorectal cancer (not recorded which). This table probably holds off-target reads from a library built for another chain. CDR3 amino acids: CATSRDAIQGYYGYTF. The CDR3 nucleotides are TGTGCCACCAGCAGAGATGCCATTCAGGGGTACTATGGCTACACCTTC.